This TCR beta chain was sequenced during a study of OX40 agonist ivuxolimab in advanced cancers. Study overall: The patients received agonistic anti-OX40 (CD134) antibody ivuxolimab. Points from the study as a whole: In the expanded peripheral T cells, antigen specificity was never determined. In CD8+ T cells, expanded clones were on average more numerous than in CD4+.

TCRdb's table, derived via immunoSEQ multiplex PCR, lists solely in-frame clones and lacks some. Of approximately 69,000 clones listed, approximately 91% were seen once; the top ten hold under 0.35%. This CDR3 is built from 13 residues. CDR1 is SGHNT, CDR2 YYREEE, per germline (reference sequence). V was pared by 0 bases and J by 5 bases, with 9 bases between. For this clone: Its antigen is unidentified.

Sequenced here: CD4+ or CD8+ T cells sorted from blood, sampled in a trial of the OX40 agonist ivuxolimab. This rearrangement joins TRBV5-4 to TRBJ2-7; D unresolved. The TCR was taken from an adult with an advanced solid tumor such as melanoma, head and neck, liver or kidney cancer. CDR3 protein: CASSLAATHEQYF. The CDR3 nucleotides are TGTGCCAGCAGCTTGGCGGCTACCCACGAGCAGTACTTC.